Listed below are T cell receptor beta chains from one sample, sequenced in a study of memory CD4+ T cells and cytomegalovirus serostatus. Using immunoSEQ multiplex PCR, the repertoire was profiled, and TCRdb retains in-frame clones only, with some absent. Counted here are roughly 50,000 clones, around 82% occurring once; the ten biggest clones make up 0.5%. The sequencing input was memory CD4+ T cells from blood. These TCRs come from an adult in good health and CMV-seronegative. Some clones in this sample may be carry-over from other donors' samples. CDR3s include the opening cysteine and the closing phenylalanine or tryptophan. Fields, in order: CDR3 DNA, CDR3 protein, D gene, V gene, J gene, clone size. D genes are given only for firm matches. Only part of the rows carry a size: once, few, many, or a class if the clone is expanded.

CDR3nt: TGTGCCAGCAGCGGGGCCCGAGCTAACTATGGCTACACCTTC
CDR3aa: CASSGARANYGYTF
d_gene: .
v_gene: TRBV7-9
j_gene: TRBJ1-2
abundance: few

CDR3nt: TGTGCCAGCAGCTTAGAGAGACTAGCGGGAAGTTCCGGGGAGCTGTTTTTT
CDR3aa: CASSLERLAGSSGELFF
d_gene: TRBD2
v_gene: TRBV11-1
j_gene: TRBJ2-2
abundance: .

CDR3nt: TGTGCCAGCAGCTTAACTAGCGGGGGACACTACGAGCAGTACTTC
CDR3aa: CASSLTSGGHYEQYF
d_gene: TRBD2
v_gene: TRBV7-3
j_gene: TRBJ2-7
abundance: .

CDR3nt: TGTGCCAGCAGTCTCCCCGGGGGGAGATACAATGAGCAGTTCTTC
CDR3aa: CASSLPGGRYNEQFF
d_gene: TRBD2
v_gene: TRBV28
j_gene: TRBJ2-1
abundance: .

CDR3nt: TGTGCCAGCAGCGGACCGGGACTAAACTACGAGCAGTACTTC
CDR3aa: CASSGPGLNYEQYF
d_gene: TRBD2
v_gene: TRBV2
j_gene: TRBJ2-7
abundance: .

CDR3nt: TGTGCCAGCTCACCATCCACCAGTTTGGTCACTGAAGCTTTCTTT
CDR3aa: CASSPSTSLVTEAFF
d_gene: .
v_gene: TRBV18
j_gene: TRBJ1-1
abundance: .

CDR3nt: TGTGCCAGCAGCTCCCAGTTACTCCGGGACACCAAAATACAAGAGACCCAGTACTTC
CDR3aa: CASSSQLLRDTKIQETQYF
d_gene: .
v_gene: TRBV7-9
j_gene: TRBJ2-5
abundance: .

CDR3nt: TGTGCCAGTAGCCCTAGCGGGAGGGTCAACAATGAGCAGTTCTTC
CDR3aa: CASSPSGRVNNEQFF
d_gene: TRBD2
v_gene: TRBV19
j_gene: TRBJ2-1
abundance: .

CDR3nt: TGTGCCAGCAGCGTAGAGCCGTTGGCCAACGTCCTGACTTTC
CDR3aa: CASSVEPLANVLTF
d_gene: .
v_gene: TRBV9
j_gene: TRBJ2-6
abundance: .

CDR3nt: TGTGCCAGCAGGACTTATACAAACAATGAGCAGTTCTTC
CDR3aa: CASRTYTNNEQFF
d_gene: .
v_gene: TRBV7-2
j_gene: TRBJ2-1
abundance: .

CDR3nt: TGTGCCAGCAGCTTAGGAGGAGCGGGAGGAAGGAATGAGCAGTTCTTC
CDR3aa: CASSLGGAGGRNEQFF
d_gene: TRBD2
v_gene: TRBV5-4
j_gene: TRBJ2-1
abundance: .

CDR3nt: TGTGCCTTTTCTCCCGTAACCTATGGCTACACCTTC
CDR3aa: CAFSPVTYGYTF
d_gene: .
v_gene: TRBV30
j_gene: TRBJ1-2
abundance: .

CDR3nt: TGTGCCAGCAGTTCTCCCGGGACAGGGAATCGAGGCTACACCTTC
CDR3aa: CASSSPGTGNRGYTF
d_gene: TRBD1
v_gene: TRBV6-5
j_gene: TRBJ1-2
abundance: .

CDR3nt: TGCGCCAGCAGCTTACTCTCGGGGGGCTACACCTTC
CDR3aa: CASSLLSGGYTF
d_gene: .
v_gene: TRBV5-1
j_gene: TRBJ1-2
abundance: .

CDR3nt: TGTGCCATCAGTGTGGATGGAAACACCATATATTTT
CDR3aa: CAISVDGNTIYF
d_gene: .
v_gene: TRBV10-3
j_gene: TRBJ1-3
abundance: once

CDR3nt: TGTGCCAGCAGTTACCAGGGGCCCTACGAGCAGTACTTC
CDR3aa: CASSYQGPYEQYF
d_gene: .
v_gene: TRBV7-9
j_gene: TRBJ2-7
abundance: .

CDR3nt: TGTGCCAGTAGTATCGGAGGGAGGGTCACAGATACGCAGTATTTT
CDR3aa: CASSIGGRVTDTQYF
d_gene: TRBD2
v_gene: TRBV19
j_gene: TRBJ2-3
abundance: .

CDR3nt: TGTGCCAGCAGTCCGACAGGGGGCCTCTCCTACGAGCAGTACTTC
CDR3aa: CASSPTGGLSYEQYF
d_gene: TRBD1
v_gene: TRBV6-5
j_gene: TRBJ2-7
abundance: .

CDR3nt: TGTGCCAGCAGTGGGGGTAACCAGCCCCAGCATTTT
CDR3aa: CASSGGNQPQHF
d_gene: .
v_gene: TRBV27
j_gene: TRBJ1-5
abundance: .

CDR3nt: TGTGCCAGCACCGGGGGACAGGGAAACACCGGGGAGCTGTTTTTT
CDR3aa: CASTGGQGNTGELFF
d_gene: TRBD1
v_gene: TRBV7-6
j_gene: TRBJ2-2
abundance: few

CDR3nt: TGCAGCGGGGAAACTAGCGCAAGCACAGATACGCAGTATTTT
CDR3aa: CSGETSASTDTQYF
d_gene: TRBD2
v_gene: TRBV29-1
j_gene: TRBJ2-3
abundance: few

CDR3nt: TGCAGCGTGGGCCTGACATTGGATCAGCCCCAGCATTTT
CDR3aa: CSVGLTLDQPQHF
d_gene: .
v_gene: TRBV29-1
j_gene: TRBJ1-5
abundance: .

CDR3nt: TGTGCCAGCAGTTTCCCCAACGCAGGCGTAAATTCACCCCTCCACTTT
CDR3aa: CASSFPNAGVNSPLHF
d_gene: .
v_gene: TRBV28
j_gene: TRBJ1-6
abundance: .

CDR3nt: TGTGCCACCAGCAGAGATGTAGCGGAGCAGTTCTTC
CDR3aa: CATSRDVAEQFF
d_gene: .
v_gene: TRBV15
j_gene: TRBJ2-1
abundance: .

CDR3nt: TGTGCCAGCAGCTGGGGACAGGGAGGGAGGACTGAAGCTTTCTTT
CDR3aa: CASSWGQGGRTEAFF
d_gene: TRBD1
v_gene: TRBV5-5
j_gene: TRBJ1-1
abundance: .

CDR3nt: TGCGCCAGCAGCTTCCGATCAACTAATGAAAAACTGTTTTTT
CDR3aa: CASSFRSTNEKLFF
d_gene: .
v_gene: TRBV5-1
j_gene: TRBJ1-4
abundance: .

CDR3nt: TGTGCCAGCAGTTTATTGGGACAGGGCTATAGCGAGCAGTACTTC
CDR3aa: CASSLLGQGYSEQYF
d_gene: TRBD1
v_gene: TRBV6-6
j_gene: TRBJ2-7
abundance: .

CDR3nt: TGTGCCAGCAGTTACCCCTTTCGGACCCAGTACTTC
CDR3aa: CASSYPFRTQYF
d_gene: .
v_gene: TRBV28
j_gene: TRBJ2-5
abundance: once

CDR3nt: TGTGCCAGCAGCTTAGGTAGCACAGATACGCAGTATTTT
CDR3aa: CASSLGSTDTQYF
d_gene: .
v_gene: TRBV7-3
j_gene: TRBJ2-3
abundance: .

CDR3nt: TGTGCCAGCAGCGTAGAATACAGGGGGGGAAAACTGTTTTTT
CDR3aa: CASSVEYRGGKLFF
d_gene: TRBD1
v_gene: TRBV9
j_gene: TRBJ1-4
abundance: .

CDR3nt: TGTGCCAGCATTGGTGCGGGAGAGGACGAGCAGTACTTC
CDR3aa: CASIGAGEDEQYF
d_gene: TRBD2
v_gene: TRBV28
j_gene: TRBJ2-7
abundance: .

CDR3nt: TGTGCCAGTAGTGCCGGGACAGGGGCTAACACTGAAGCTTTCTTT
CDR3aa: CASSAGTGANTEAFF
d_gene: TRBD1
v_gene: TRBV19
j_gene: TRBJ1-1
abundance: .

CDR3nt: TGCGCCAGCAGCCCTCCCGGGACCGGGGAGCTGTTTTTT
CDR3aa: CASSPPGTGELFF
d_gene: .
v_gene: TRBV4-3
j_gene: TRBJ2-2
abundance: .

CDR3nt: TGTGCCAGCAGTCCCCTGGGGTTCTATGGCTACACCTTC
CDR3aa: CASSPLGFYGYTF
d_gene: .
v_gene: TRBV6-1
j_gene: TRBJ1-2
abundance: few

CDR3nt: TGTGCCAGCTCACCAAGGCAAGACACTGAAGCTTTCTTT
CDR3aa: CASSPRQDTEAFF
d_gene: .
v_gene: TRBV18
j_gene: TRBJ1-1
abundance: few

CDR3nt: TGTGCCAGCAGCCAAGATGGACCAGCAGATACGCAGTATTTT
CDR3aa: CASSQDGPADTQYF
d_gene: .
v_gene: TRBV4-2
j_gene: TRBJ2-3
abundance: .

CDR3nt: TGTGCCAGCAGCCTGTCAAGCGGGAGGGCTGGCAATGAGCAGTTCTTC
CDR3aa: CASSLSSGRAGNEQFF
d_gene: TRBD2
v_gene: TRBV28
j_gene: TRBJ2-1
abundance: few

CDR3nt: TGTGCCAGCAGCTCGACGGCGGGGAACTATGGCTACACCTTC
CDR3aa: CASSSTAGNYGYTF
d_gene: .
v_gene: TRBV13
j_gene: TRBJ1-2
abundance: .

CDR3nt: TGTGCCAGCAGCAGCAGATTAGGGACACGAATTATCGGCTACACCTTC
CDR3aa: CASSSRLGTRIIGYTF
d_gene: .
v_gene: TRBV5-6
j_gene: TRBJ1-2
abundance: .

CDR3nt: TGTGCCAGCAGCTTAGCTACCGGAAGCAATCAGCCCCAGCATTTT
CDR3aa: CASSLATGSNQPQHF
d_gene: .
v_gene: TRBV7-6
j_gene: TRBJ1-5
abundance: .

CDR3nt: TGTGCCTGGAGGCTGAACACCGGGGAGCTGTTTTTT
CDR3aa: CAWRLNTGELFF
d_gene: .
v_gene: TRBV30
j_gene: TRBJ2-2
abundance: .

CDR3nt: TGTGCCAGCAGTGACAAATGGTATGGCTACACCTTC
CDR3aa: CASSDKWYGYTF
d_gene: .
v_gene: TRBV6-1
j_gene: TRBJ1-2
abundance: .

CDR3nt: TGCAGCGTTGTTCGGGGAGGAGAGACCCAGTACTTC
CDR3aa: CSVVRGGETQYF
d_gene: .
v_gene: TRBV29-1
j_gene: TRBJ2-5
abundance: .

CDR3nt: TGTGCCAGCTTTCAGGGGGCCGGCAATCAGCCCCAGCATTTT
CDR3aa: CASFQGAGNQPQHF
d_gene: TRBD1
v_gene: TRBV28
j_gene: TRBJ1-5
abundance: .

CDR3nt: TGTGCCAGCAGCTTATACGGGAGCACCACCGGGGAGCTGTTTTTT
CDR3aa: CASSLYGSTTGELFF
d_gene: .
v_gene: TRBV7-3
j_gene: TRBJ2-2
abundance: once

CDR3nt: TGTGCCAGCAGCCCGGGACATAGCACAGATACGCAGTATTTT
CDR3aa: CASSPGHSTDTQYF
d_gene: .
v_gene: TRBV7-3
j_gene: TRBJ2-3
abundance: .

CDR3nt: TGTGCCAGCAGTGAGGGACAGGGGGGCGAAAAACTGTTTTTT
CDR3aa: CASSEGQGGEKLFF
d_gene: TRBD1
v_gene: TRBV6-1
j_gene: TRBJ1-4
abundance: .

CDR3nt: TGTGCCAGCATGTACAGGGGAAACTCCTACGAGCAGTACTTC
CDR3aa: CASMYRGNSYEQYF
d_gene: TRBD1
v_gene: TRBV28
j_gene: TRBJ2-7
abundance: .

CDR3nt: TGTGCCAGCACCCGCGGAGTGGGAGAGACCCAGTACTTC
CDR3aa: CASTRGVGETQYF
d_gene: .
v_gene: TRBV28
j_gene: TRBJ2-5
abundance: .

CDR3nt: TGTGCCAGCAAGGGCGACCTGACCGGCACCATATATTTT
CDR3aa: CASKGDLTGTIYF
d_gene: .
v_gene: TRBV2
j_gene: TRBJ1-3
abundance: .

CDR3nt: TGTGCCAGCAGCGTGGACAGTTCCTACGAGCAGTACTTC
CDR3aa: CASSVDSSYEQYF
d_gene: .
v_gene: TRBV7-9
j_gene: TRBJ2-7
abundance: once

CDR3nt: TGTGCCAGCAGCCAAGACCGGGGGGGGTACGAGCAGTACTTC
CDR3aa: CASSQDRGGYEQYF
d_gene: TRBD2
v_gene: TRBV14
j_gene: TRBJ2-7
abundance: .

CDR3nt: TGTGCCAGCAGCAACAGCGGGGGGATCAGTGAGCAGTTCTTC
CDR3aa: CASSNSGGISEQFF
d_gene: TRBD2
v_gene: TRBV13
j_gene: TRBJ2-1
abundance: .

CDR3nt: TGTGCCAGCAGCTCACGACAGGGGAGGAATGAAAAACTGTTTTTT
CDR3aa: CASSSRQGRNEKLFF
d_gene: TRBD1
v_gene: TRBV7-9
j_gene: TRBJ1-4
abundance: .

CDR3nt: TGTGCCAGCAGTGGGAGCTACGAGCAGTACTTC
CDR3aa: CASSGSYEQYF
d_gene: .
v_gene: TRBV6-1
j_gene: TRBJ2-7
abundance: .

CDR3nt: TGTGCCAGCAGTGCCCAAATCCCCAGTGGGAGGATAATATACGAGCAGTACTTC
CDR3aa: CASSAQIPSGRIIYEQYF
d_gene: .
v_gene: TRBV6-1
j_gene: TRBJ2-7
abundance: .

CDR3nt: TGTGCCATCAGTGATCAAGCGGGTGGCGCCTACGAGCAGTACTTC
CDR3aa: CAISDQAGGAYEQYF
d_gene: .
v_gene: TRBV10-3
j_gene: TRBJ2-7
abundance: .

CDR3nt: TGTGCCAGCAGCTGGATAGCGGGAGGGCCCACCGGGGAGCTGTTTTTT
CDR3aa: CASSWIAGGPTGELFF
d_gene: TRBD2
v_gene: TRBV5-6
j_gene: TRBJ2-2
abundance: once

CDR3nt: TGTGCCAGCAGTGGCGGACAGGGGGCCCCACAGCCCCAGCATTTT
CDR3aa: CASSGGQGAPQPQHF
d_gene: TRBD1
v_gene: TRBV6-1
j_gene: TRBJ1-5
abundance: .